The 9 T cell receptor beta chains in this list originate from one sample, sequenced in a study of OX40 agonist ivuxolimab in advanced cancers. The assay was immunoSEQ multiplex PCR, and TCRdb's table has in-frame clones only and misses some. This sample has about 64,000 clones, with about nine tenths found just once. Source: CD4+ or CD8+ T cells sorted from blood, taken in a trial of the OX40 agonist ivuxolimab. These receptors were obtained from an adult with an advanced solid tumor such as melanoma, head and neck, liver or kidney cancer.

The V call is TRBV6-6, the J call TRBJ2-7; 9 bases align to TRBD1. Trimming cost V 7 bases and J 1 base; bases outside gene matches: 5. Germline-derived CDR1 and CDR2 are MNHNY and SVGAGI (reference sequence). The CDR3 covers 14 residues. CDR3 sequence (DNA): TGTGCCAGCAATCGGGACAGGGTATCCTACGAGCAGTACTTC. It yields the protein CASNRDRVSYEQYF.

V gene TRBV19 combines with J gene TRBJ1-5; TRBD1 matches 11 bases. V was pared by 6 bases and J by 2 bases, with 9 bases of the junction left unmatched. The germline V gene has CDR1 LNHDA and CDR2 SQIVND (reference sequence). There are 17 residues in the CDR3. The CDR3: CASSRTGGLGGNQPQHF. CDR3 nucleotide sequence: TGTGCCAGTAGCCGGACAGGGGGCTTAGGAGGCAATCAGCCCCAGCATTTT.

V gene TRBV6-1 combines with J gene TRBJ2-1, with 8 bases matching TRBD2. From germline, CDR1 is MNHNS and CDR2 SASEGT. V lost 4 bases and J lost 8; bases outside the gene matches: 7. The CDR3 extends over 14 amino acids. CDR3 bases: TGTGCCAGCAGTGGCGTGGTCGGGAGGGATGAGCAGTTCTTC. This encodes CASSGVVGRDEQFF.

This clone has just one count. V usage is TRBV30 and J usage is TRBJ1-2; 7 bases are a match to TRBD1. From germline, CDR1 is GTSNPN and CDR2 SVGIG (reference sequence). V was pared by 1 base and J by 13 bases, with 9 bases of the junction left unmatched. This CDR3 spans 12 amino acids. CDR3 nucleotides: TGTGCCTGGAGTGCCGGGACAGAGGTCGTCACCTTC. Its protein is CAWSAGTEVVTF.

The J gene is TRBJ2-3, the V gene TRBV5-1; either TRBD1 or TRBD2 may fit D (5 bases each). With 7 bases removed from V and 3 bases from J, the gap between germline ends came to 18 bases. There are 15 residues in the CDR3. Per the germline V gene, CDR1 is SGHRS and CDR2 is YFSETQ. This chain's CDR3 is CASAVLVGATDTQYF. The DNA of the CDR3 is TGCGCCAGCGCAGTTCTGGTCGGGGCAACAGATACGCAGTATTTT.

The J gene is TRBJ2-1, the V gene TRBV6-6; TRBD2 matches 9 bases. J gave up 6 bases and V 4 bases, and 7 bases lay outside the gene matches. The CDR3 spans 15 residues. Germline V gives CDR1 MNHNY, CDR2 SVGAGI (reference sequence). For the CDR3, the DNA is TGTGCCAGCAGTTCCATAGCGGGAGAGGGCAATGAGCAGTTCTTC. Protein: CASSSIAGEGNEQFF.

The chain recombines TRBV7-2 with TRBJ2-3; D unresolved. The CDR3 runs to 14 residues. Germline assignment: CDR1 SGHTA and CDR2 FQGNSA. V gave up 3 bases and J gave up 6 bases, with 13 bases separating them. In nucleotides, the CDR3 is TGTGCCAGCAGCTTTTATATGGCCCCTGATACGCAGTATTTT. This translates into CASSFYMAPDTQYF.

The chain uses TRBV7-9 and TRBJ2-2; 7 bases align to TRBD2. The CDR3 runs 15 residues. V lost 2 bases, J lost 4 bases, and 4 bases stayed unmatched. Germline V gene sequence: CDR1 SEHNR, CDR2 FQNEAQ (reference sequence). The CDR3 nucleotides are TGTGCCAGCAGCTTATGGGAGGGCCGCACCGGGGAGCTGTTTTTT. Amino acids: CASSLWEGRTGELFF. Drawing the rest from reference TRBV7-9 and TRBJ2-2, the complete variable domain is DTGVSQNPRHKITKRGQNVTFRCDPISEHNRLYWYRQTLGQGPEFLTYFQNEAQLEKSRLLSDRFSAERPKGSFSTLEIQRTEQGDSAMYLCASSLWEGRTGELFFGEGSRLTVL.

The rearrangement joins TRBV19 to TRBJ1-3; D is uncertain. Trimming removed 2 bases at V and 4 bases at J, with 9 bases between. The CDR3 contains 14 residues. CDR1 and CDR2 from the germline V gene are LNHDA and SQIVND (reference sequence). In DNA, the CDR3 is TGTGCCAGTAGTATAAGCGCGTCCGGAAACACCATATATTTT. Amino acids: CASSISASGNTIYF.